Shown below are 2 T cell receptor beta chains from a single sample sequenced in a study of blood T cell repertoires in COVID-19. TCRdb's copy holds only in-frame clones and misses some; the assay was immunoSEQ multiplex PCR. The sample holds fewer than 90,000 clones; 84% are singletons and the top ten take 10% to 15%. The specimen sequenced was peripheral blood. The receptors come from a human donor in a cohort sampled during active COVID-19.

The chain couples TRBV6-1 to TRBJ2-7; TRBD2 agrees at 10 bases. V was pared by 4 bases and J by 7 bases, with 13 bases of the junction left unmatched. Germline-derived CDR1 and CDR2 are MNHNS and SASEGT. The CDR3 is 16 residues long. CDR3 protein: CASSGPTSGVAGEQYF. As DNA, the CDR3 is TGTGCCAGCAGTGGACCCACTAGCGGGGTTGCGGGGGAGCAGTACTTC.

The rearrangement links TRBV12-3 or TRBV12-4 to TRBJ1-2; no firm D call. The CDR3 extends over 12 amino acids. Trimming removed 5 bases at V and 0 bases at J, with 4 bases between. The DNA of the CDR3 is TGTGCCAGCAGTCGAGCTAACTATGGCTACACCTTC. It codes for CASSRANYGYTF.